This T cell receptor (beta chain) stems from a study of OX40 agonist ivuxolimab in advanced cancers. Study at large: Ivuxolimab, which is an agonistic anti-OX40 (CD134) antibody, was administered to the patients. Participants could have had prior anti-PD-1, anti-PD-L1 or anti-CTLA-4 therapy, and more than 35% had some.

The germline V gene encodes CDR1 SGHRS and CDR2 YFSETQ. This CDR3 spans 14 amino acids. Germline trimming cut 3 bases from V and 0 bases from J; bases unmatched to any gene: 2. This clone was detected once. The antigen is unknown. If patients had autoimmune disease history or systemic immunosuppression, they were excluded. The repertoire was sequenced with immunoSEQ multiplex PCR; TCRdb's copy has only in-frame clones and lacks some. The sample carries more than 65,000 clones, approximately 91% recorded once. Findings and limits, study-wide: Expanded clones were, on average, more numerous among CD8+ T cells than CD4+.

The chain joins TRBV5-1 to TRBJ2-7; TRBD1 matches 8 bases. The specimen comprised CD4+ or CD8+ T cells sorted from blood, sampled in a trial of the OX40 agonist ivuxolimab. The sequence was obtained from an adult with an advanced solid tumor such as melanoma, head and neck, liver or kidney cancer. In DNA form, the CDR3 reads TGCGCCAGCAGCTCACAGGGGGACTCCTACGAGCAGTACTTC. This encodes CASSSQGDSYEQYF.